In this sample, the clone carrying this T cell receptor (beta chain) turned up a few times. The authors' processing: Scientists estimated how many nucleated cells there were by amplifying reference gene primers. TCRdb keeps only in-frame clones here, not all; method: immunoSEQ multiplex PCR. The V and J calls and clone size were taken over from that table, and D and trimming were inferred from the DNA. Here the sample spans about 150,000 clones, roughly 80% being singletons. This entry comes from a study of blood T cell repertoires in COVID-19. Study-wide context: Researchers got acute and convalescent COVID-19 samples from the United States, Italy and Spain. Sources were T cells, B-cell-depleted T cells, or PBMCs; the material itself was cDNA or gDNA.

CDR1 and CDR2 (germline): LNHDA, SQIVND (reference sequence). The CDR3 covers 18 residues. V was pared by 6 bases and J by 1 base, with 13 bases of the junction left unmatched. The receptor was derived from an older woman with acute or convalescent COVID-19. The V call is TRBV19, the J call TRBJ1-5; 9 positions match TRBD1. Sequenced material: peripheral blood. CDR3 protein: CASRTSRDREGSNQPQHF. DNA of the CDR3: TGTGCCAGTAGAACTTCACGGGACAGGGAAGGGAGCAATCAGCCCCAGCATTTT.